This T cell receptor beta chain was obtained from a study of cytomegalovirus exposure and HLA in healthy donors. Study-level findings and limits: The study designated 150 or so TCR beta chains cytomegalovirus-associated. Most TCR sequences were rare, but some public TCRs occurred in many donors. A later analysis linked about 17,000 TCR beta sequences to HLA alleles at 0.05 false discovery rate.

With respect to this clone: What it binds is unknown.

PCR used 60 Vbeta primers and 13 Jbeta primers. Some clones are missing from TCRdb's copy, which holds only in-frame ones; the method was immunoSEQ multiplex PCR. The sample has 53,000 or so clones. Looked up from germline, CDR1 is MDHEN and CDR2 is SYDVKM. This CDR3 contains 11 residues. V gave up 4 bases and J gave up 7 bases, with 7 bases separating them. Sequenced input: PBMCs. The receptor was derived from a male donor in good health and CMV-seropositive. The chain recombines TRBV28 with TRBJ1-2; tentatively, D is TRBD1 (6 bases). The CDR3 here is CASSSGAGYTF. In nucleotides, the CDR3 is TGTGCCAGCAGTTCAGGGGCTGGCTACACCTTC.